Listed below are T cell receptor beta chains from one sample, sequenced in a study of technical replicates of blood from a handful of donors. Assay: immunoSEQ multiplex PCR; the TCRdb copy retains only in-frame clones and omits some. The data contain under 100,000 clones, almost 96% of them seen just once; the ten biggest clones take up less than 0.25%. Sequencing was carried out using T cells isolated from PBMCs. The receptors come from a human donor in good health. The CDR3 runs from the conserved cysteine through the conserved F or W. A D gene is named only where the DNA matches it firmly. Where a row states a size, it is once, few, many or the class of an expanded clone; other rows omit it.

size	V	D	J	CDR3	DNA
NA	TRBV29-1	NA	TRBJ1-1	CSVYYQFSGETTEAFF	TGCAGCGTTTACTACCAATTCTCAGGGGAGACCACTGAAGCTTTCTTT
NA	TRBV29-1	NA	TRBJ2-7	CSVGGREGFYEQYF	TGCAGCGTTGGAGGTCGAGAGGGATTCTACGAGCAGTACTTC
NA	TRBV6-5	TRBD2	TRBJ2-1	CASSALAGVLNEQFF	TGTGCCAGCAGTGCACTAGCGGGAGTGCTGAATGAGCAGTTCTTC
once	TRBV6-4	NA	TRBJ1-1	CASSDSRAGSLGAGGGTEAFF	TGTGCCAGCAGTGACTCGAGGGCAGGGTCTTTAGGGGCGGGGGGAGGCACTGAAGCTTTCTTT
NA	TRBV28	TRBD2	TRBJ2-7	CASSSRTSGIYEQYF	TGTGCCAGCAGTTCCCGGACTAGCGGGATCTACGAGCAGTACTTC
NA	TRBV2	NA	TRBJ1-5	CASNYAVDSQPQHF	TGTGCCAGCAACTACGCGGTGGATAGTCAGCCCCAGCATTTT
NA	TRBV7-6	NA	TRBJ2-5	CASSRQDSLGETQYF	TGTGCCAGCAGCCGACAGGACAGTCTGGGGGAGACCCAGTACTTC
NA	TRBV6-1	TRBD1	TRBJ1-2	CASSARGQSNYGYTF	TGTGCCAGCAGTGCAAGGGGACAGAGTAACTATGGCTACACCTTC
NA	TRBV5-1	NA	TRBJ1-1	CASSLDSSLNTEAFF	TGCGCCAGCAGCCTCGACAGTTCCCTGAACACTGAAGCTTTCTTT
NA	TRBV28	NA	TRBJ1-3	CASSLIVGGGNTIYF	TGTGCCAGCAGTTTAATTGTTGGCGGGGGAAACACCATATATTTT
NA	TRBV10-3	NA	TRBJ1-5	CAISEARGSDQPQHF	TGTGCCATCAGTGAGGCCAGGGGAAGCGATCAGCCCCAGCATTTT
NA	TRBV28	NA	TRBJ1-1	CASSDYSVEAFF	TGTGCCAGCAGTGACTACAGTGTTGAAGCTTTCTTT
NA	TRBV10-3	TRBD1	TRBJ1-2	CAIRPGQQDSGYTF	TGTGCCATCAGACCGGGACAGCAGGACAGTGGCTACACCTTC
NA	TRBV13	NA	TRBJ2-1	CASSSGQIAYNEQFF	TGTGCCAGCAGCTCCGGACAGATTGCCTACAATGAGCAGTTCTTC
NA	TRBV4-1	NA	TRBJ2-1	CASSPFRTYNEQFF	TGCGCCAGCAGCCCTTTTAGAACCTACAATGAGCAGTTCTTC
NA	TRBV5-1	NA	TRBJ2-7	CASSLVAGATISYEQYF	TGCGCCAGCAGCTTGGTTGCGGGTGCAACAATCTCCTACGAGCAGTACTTC
NA	TRBV27	TRBD1	TRBJ2-1	CASGYRGRNEQFF	TGTGCCAGTGGGTACAGGGGGCGGAATGAGCAGTTCTTC
NA	TRBV7-3	TRBD2	TRBJ2-3	CASSPNPWTSGGYSSTDTQYF	TGTGCCAGCAGCCCTAACCCTTGGACTAGCGGGGGGTACTCTAGCACAGATACGCAGTATTTT
NA	TRBV5-1	TRBD2	TRBJ2-1	CASTGLAGGNEQFF	TGCGCCAGTACCGGACTAGCGGGGGGGAATGAGCAGTTCTTC
NA	TRBV5-4	TRBD1	TRBJ2-5	CASSLAGTGGETQYF	TGTGCCAGCAGCTTGGCCGGGACAGGGGGGGAGACCCAGTACTTC
NA	TRBV27	TRBD1	TRBJ1-4	CASTGTGQEKLFF	TGTGCCAGCACCGGGACAGGGCAAGAAAAACTGTTTTTT
NA	TRBV19	NA	TRBJ2-7	CASTPGQGGGYEQYF	TGTGCCAGTACCCCAGGCCAGGGGGGCGGCTACGAGCAGTACTTC
NA	TRBV2	TRBD1	TRBJ2-7	CASGRTGVRNEQYF	TGTGCCAGCGGAAGGACAGGGGTTCGAAACGAGCAGTACTTC
NA	TRBV7-3	TRBD1	TRBJ2-1	CASSSTGSSYNEQFF	TGTGCCAGCAGCTCGACAGGGAGCTCCTACAATGAGCAGTTCTTC
NA	TRBV11-2	NA	TRBJ2-3	CASSLDIVSYLSSTDTQYF	TGTGCCAGCAGCTTAGATATCGTGAGCTACCTCTCAAGCACAGATACGCAGTATTTT
NA	TRBV7-7	TRBD1	TRBJ2-3	CASSPSQGASTDTQYF	TGTGCTAGCAGCCCCTCCCAGGGGGCTTCCACAGATACGCAGTATTTT
few	TRBV7-9	NA	TRBJ1-5	CASSFPDQPQHF	TGTGCCAGCAGCTTCCCCGATCAGCCCCAGCATTTT
NA	TRBV4-1	NA	TRBJ2-3	CASSQVRSGTDTQYF	TGCGCCAGCAGCCAAGTTAGGAGCGGCACAGATACGCAGTATTTT
NA	TRBV6-5	TRBD2	TRBJ2-1	CASSSWSGRGYNEQFF	TGTGCCAGCAGTTCATGGAGCGGGAGGGGTTACAATGAGCAGTTCTTC
NA	TRBV9	NA	TRBJ2-2	CASSVGQRNTGELFF	TGTGCCAGCAGCGTAGGACAGAGGAACACCGGGGAGCTGTTTTTT
NA	TRBV7-9	NA	TRBJ2-5	CASSAGQKETQYF	TGTGCCAGCAGCGCTGGACAGAAAGAGACCCAGTACTTC
NA	TRBV5-5	TRBD1	TRBJ2-1	CASSLFRDSYNEQFF	TGTGCCAGCAGCTTGTTCCGGGACAGCTACAATGAGCAGTTCTTC
NA	TRBV27	TRBD2	TRBJ2-3	CASSLTGGQSTDTQYF	TGTGCCAGCAGTTTAACGGGGGGGCAAAGCACAGATACGCAGTATTTT